The TCR beta chain under discussion was sequenced for a study of HIV-infected patients and healthy controls. Whole-study context: No general T-cell lymphocytopenia was present, and per-chain CDR3 totals resembled those of controls.

450 to 600 ng RNA was reverse transcribed with alpha and beta constant-region primers. Separate chain-specific third strand synthesis with multiplexing indices produced the alpha and beta libraries. TCRdb independently ran MiXCR on the 5' RACE reads; one entry per CDR3 protein. This table holds about 9,600 distinct CDR3 sequences, approximately 7% found once. The repertoire came from unfractionated whole blood and reflected all unsorted peripheral T cells. As concerns this clonotype: Antigen specificity is unknown. A single base separates this from a much larger clone, so it may be a read error. Since the CDR3 does not end with the conserved phenylalanine or tryptophan, this likely comes from a read error.

Study observations and caveats: A major limitation was that merely sixteen HIV-infected individuals were processed.

Trimming removed 1 base from V and 6 bases from J, with 9 bases in between. CDR3 length: 14 residues. Germline V gives CDR1 SGHTA, CDR2 FQGTGA. The origin of this receptor is an adult with HIV infection. V is TRBV7-3 and J is TRBJ2-2, with D possibly TRBD2 on 5 matching bases. The material sequenced was blood, taken before antiretroviral therapy. In DNA, the CDR3 is TGTGCCAGCAGCTTAATTGGGGAGCCCGGGGAGCTGTTTTTG. It translates to CASSLIGEPGELFL.